The present TCR beta chain was sequenced within a study of blood T cell repertoires in COVID-19 (dated by TCRdb to 2020 to 2022). The study in broad terms: Samples covering the acute and convalescent phases of COVID-19 were provided by collaborators in the United States, Italy and Spain. The prospective study material was composed of cDNA or gDNA derived from T cells, B-cell-depleted T cells, or PBMCs. Deeply sampled blood TCRbeta repertoires from subjects exposed to, actively infected with, or recovered from COVID-19 were included in the dataset. The repertoires were released in a freely available public database meant as a resource for research on the immune response to SARS-CoV-2. Samples came from the ongoing ImmuneRACE study (first 160 participants) plus 1,254 subjects from 6 global collaborators. The sample metadata nearly always contained a de-identified subject ID, COVID-19 status, age in years and sex. Where available, HLA class I and class II types were obtained from metadata supplied by the sample provider rather than from assay-based typing.

Overall results and qualifications from the work: How much clinical and demographic metadata was included differed by source and by participant, and the metadata was provided uncurated.

TCRbeta CDR3 regions were amplified from genomic DNA using the immunoSEQ Assay, a bias-controlled multiplex PCR. The authors processed their data as follows. The number of nucleated cells in each sample was estimated from the amplification of reference gene primers within the assay. To quantify the absolute abundance of each unique TCRbeta CDR3 rearrangement, sequence reads were collapsed and filtered. For each sample, productive Simpson clonality was calculated by taking the square root of Simpson's diversity index across productive rearrangements. Entries here come from immuneACCESS through TCRdb and include only in-frame sequences with V and J called. Some clones fail to appear in such tables; in the studies checked, an unresolved V gene covers under half of the shortfall, and the cause of the remainder is unknown. Clone size and V and J calls were adopted from that table, with D and trimming inferred from the DNA. The sample table contains roughly 130,000 clones; only one count was recorded for under 85% of them. Clones ranked in the top ten supply 12% of the sample.

Each collaborating institution followed its own protocols to collect whole blood in K2EDTA tubes. For TCRbeta analysis, collaborator samples were shipped as frozen whole blood, as isolated PBMCs, or as DNA extracted from either sample type. With regard to this clone: Its antigen is currently not known. There are no base qualities to consult, and no much larger clone falls within one base.

This TCR was recovered from a woman aged 60 to 75 with acute or convalescent COVID-19. Sequenced material: peripheral blood.

The DNA sequence is TGTGCCAGCAGCTTAGCTGGACGGGACAATCAGCCCCAGCATTTT. Its protein reads: CASSLAGRDNQPQHF. The rearranged segments are TRBV7-9 and TRBJ1-5; no D gene is confidently identified. Taken from cysteine to phenylalanine, the CDR3 has 15 residues. The only DNA kept is the CDR3, 45 bases in frame from the first base. Based on the germline V gene (reference sequence), the CDR1 and CDR2 sequences are SEHNR and FQNEAQ. V is reduced by 0 bases and J by 3 bases, leaving a spacing of 9 bases between them.